What follows describes a single TCR beta chain. Its antigen is unknown. Germline CDR1 LGHNA, CDR2 YNFKEQ. The CDR3 has 14 residues. Germline trimming cut 4 bases from V and 2 bases from J; bases unmatched to any gene: 3. The data were obtained in a study of cytomegalovirus exposure and HLA in healthy donors. The study, taken as a whole, reports: TCR beta chain V- and J-gene trimming was linked, in a later analysis, to a missense variant in DCLRE1C. With high specificity and sensitivity, the classifier reportedly diagnosed cytomegalovirus status. TCR beta V segments were, for the most part, productive about 87% or about 30% of the time in an earlier analysis. Listed as cytomegalovirus-associated were over 150 TCR beta chains.

60 Vbeta and 13 Jbeta primers were used in PCR. The repertoire was sequenced with immunoSEQ multiplex PCR; TCRdb's copy has only in-frame clones and lacks some. The table has around 300,000 clones, approximately 90% seen once. Sequencing was performed on PBMCs. The clonotype was recovered from a woman between 18 and 30 years old in good health and CMV-seronegative. The rearrangement uses TRBV4-2 and TRBJ2-5, with 8 bases identical to TRBD2. The CDR3 DNA follows: TGTGCCAGCAGCCTCGGGAGGGAACAAGAGACCCAGTACTTC. This gives the protein CASSLGREQETQYF.